This T cell receptor (beta chain) is drawn from a study of blood T cell repertoires in COVID-19. For the study at large: PBMCs, B-cell-depleted T cells, or T cells provided the cDNA or gDNA that made up the material.

Measured with immunoSEQ multiplex PCR; TCRdb has only the in-frame clones, and not every one. The table lists 110,000 or so clones, 84% of them singletons. This CDR3 has 13 amino acids. Germline V CDR1 and CDR2: MNHEY, SMNVEV (reference sequence). V lost 8 bases to trimming and J lost 8 bases; unmatched junction nucleotides: 11. The sequenced sample was peripheral blood. V is TRBV27 and J is TRBJ1-2; TRBD1 agrees at 7 bases. This receptor was identified in a woman aged 40 to 50 with acute or convalescent COVID-19. CDR3 DNA: TGTGCCAGCTCGAGCTTGGACAGGTACGGCTACACCTTC. Encoded protein: CASSSLDRYGYTF.